One and the same sample provided the 31 T cell receptor beta chains below, sequenced in a study of CD8 T cells in ankylosing spondylitis. TCRdb redid the calling of the 5' RACE reads with MiXCR, one entry per CDR3 protein. The data show around 490,000 distinct CDR3 sequences, approximately 5.3% seen once. Findings and limits, study-wide: About 8 highly homologous variants made up a TCR beta motif, and this motif appeared characteristic of ankylosing spondylitis blood.

Their antigens remain unidentified. The material sequenced was blood, either unsorted or a sorted T cell fraction (not recorded which). All receptors derive from a male donor with ankylosing spondylitis.

The chain recombines TRBV6-7 with TRBJ2-1, with D possibly matching TRBD2 (5 bases). TRBV6-7 is an ORF, and what it does is uncertain. This CDR3 contains 19 residues. V was clipped by 8 bases and J by 2 bases, with 28 bases between them. The CDR3: CASLPTEESFCGTYNEQFF. CDR3 bases: TGTGCCAGCCTCCCCACGGAGGAATCGTTTTGTGGGACCTACAATGAGCAGTTCTTC.

This clonotype has a handful of counts. The rearrangement joins TRBV6-4 to TRBJ2-2, with no clear D. This CDR3 is built from 14 residues. Germline CDR1 reads MRHNA; CDR2 reads SNTAGT. Trimming took off 2 bases at V and 3 bases at J, with 7 bases between the two ends. The CDR3 spells CASSDIWDTGELFF. Written as DNA, the CDR3 is TGTGCCAGCAGTGACATTTGGGACACCGGGGAGCTGTTTTTT.

The table lists this clonotype with many counts. The chain recombines TRBV5-1 with TRBJ2-7; TRBD1 matches 8 bases. Germline V gene lookup returns CDR1 SGHRS and CDR2 YFSETQ. The CDR3 covers 15 residues. V shed 2 bases and J 6 bases; nucleotides not matched to a gene: 10. CDR3 protein: CASSFTGTGDVEQYF. CDR3 coding DNA: TGCGCCAGCAGCTTCACCGGGACAGGCGACGTCGAGCAGTACTTC.

Only a few counts were recorded for this clonotype. The rearrangement links TRBV7-9 to TRBJ1-1; D might be TRBD1 (5 bases). V gave up 4 bases and J gave up 6 bases, with 12 bases separating them. CDR3 size: 13 residues. Germline V gene sequence: CDR1 SEHNR, CDR2 FQNEAQ (reference sequence). DNA for the CDR3: TGTGCCAGCAGCTCGACAGTGACAGCTGAAGCTTTCTTT. Translating gives CASSSTVTAEAFF.

Many counts were recorded for this clonotype. This sequence joins TRBV29-1 and TRBJ2-1; D is perhaps TRBD1 or TRBD2 (5 bases each). The germline gives CDR1 SQVTM, CDR2 ANQGSEA. The CDR3 extends over 15 amino acids. Trimming took off 3 bases at V and 4 bases at J, with 16 bases between the two ends. The CDR3 protein is CSVDGTLDSYNEQFF. CDR3 DNA: TGCAGCGTTGACGGGACCCTAGACTCGTACAATGAGCAGTTCTTC.

There are many counts of this clonotype. V and J are TRBV10-3 and TRBJ1-4; D gene ambiguous. CDR3 length: 13 amino acids. Germline V lookup: CDR1 ENHRY, CDR2 SYGVKD. V lost 5 bases, J lost 5 bases, and 9 bases lay in between. The CDR3 region has the DNA TGTGCCATCAGTACACTCTGGAATGAAAAACTGTTTTTT. Its translation is CAISTLWNEKLFF.

At least ten counts were recorded for this clonotype. This chain connects TRBV7-2 to TRBJ2-1; perhaps TRBD1 as D (5 bases). There are 15 residues in the CDR3. From germline, CDR1 is SGHTA and CDR2 FQGNSA. V lost 5 bases and J lost 2, with 13 bases in between. The CDR3 region is CASSDRDRAYNEQFF. In DNA form, the CDR3 reads TGTGCCAGCAGCGACCGAGACAGAGCCTACAATGAGCAGTTCTTC.

This clonotype showed up many times. CDR3 protein: CASSSRGSHEQYF. CDR3 coding DNA: TGTGCCAGCAGCTCCCGAGGTAGTCACGAGCAGTACTTC. The chain links TRBV12-3 or TRBV12-4 to TRBJ2-7; D unclear. The CDR3 extends over 13 amino acids. V lost 6 bases and J 5 bases, leaving 14 bases between the germline ends.

This clonotype was seen many times. The chain combines TRBV4-2 with TRBJ1-2; 9 bases are a match to TRBD1. Losses at the gene ends were 4 bases for V and 5 bases for J; bases not matched to a gene: 8. Germline CDR1 reads LGHNA; CDR2 reads YNFKEQ. The CDR3 consists of 15 residues. The CDR3 nucleotides read TGTGCCAGCAGCCCAGGGACAGGGCCGTCGTATGGCTACACCTTC. It translates to CASSPGTGPSYGYTF.

This clonotype was seen many times. V usage is TRBV4-3 and J usage is TRBJ2-1; no firm D call. The germline CDR1 and CDR2 sequences are LGHNA and YSLEER. The CDR3 consists of 17 residues. Trimming left V 1 base short and J 0 bases short, with 13 bases between. The CDR3 bases are TGCGCCAGCAGCCAAGGTTACCCTGACCCCTCCTACAATGAGCAGTTCTTC. Its protein product is CASSQGYPDPSYNEQFF.

This clonotype has a handful of counts. The chain is built from TRBV5-1 and TRBJ2-7, with 7 bases matching TRBD1. Losses at the gene ends were 4 bases for V and 3 bases for J; bases not matched to a gene: 4. Germline CDR1 reads SGHRS; CDR2 reads YFSETQ. The CDR3 length is 13 residues. CDR3 sequence: CASSSGQVYEQYF. CDR3 bases: TGCGCCAGCAGCAGTGGACAGGTCTACGAGCAGTACTTC.

This clonotype was found many times. The rearrangement links TRBV6-1 to TRBJ2-7, with 8 bases matching TRBD1. CDR3 length equals 14 residues. With 1 base clipped from V and 7 bases from J, the junction kept 6 bases outside the gene matches. CDR1 and CDR2 (germline): MNHNS, SASEGT. The CDR3 reads CASSEGQGPLEQYF. The CDR3 nucleotides read TGTGCCAGCAGTGAAGGACAGGGGCCCCTTGAGCAGTACTTC.

This clonotype showed up many times. This sequence joins TRBV20-1 and TRBJ2-7, with unresolved D. CDR3 length: 13 residues. V shed 3 bases and J shed 4 bases, with 13 bases lying between them. Germline V gene lookup returns CDR1 DFQATT and CDR2 SNEGSKA (reference sequence). The CDR3 bases are TGCAGTGCTAGCCCCCACGTGAAATACGAGCAGTACTTC. Its translation is CSASPHVKYEQYF.

This clonotype was counted at least ten times. CDR3 sequence reads: CASRRTSGGLYEQYF. The CDR3 DNA is TGTGCCAGCAGGCGGACTAGCGGCGGACTTTACGAGCAGTACTTC. This chain uses TRBV6-2 or TRBV6-3 with TRBJ2-7; 10 positions match TRBD2. The CDR3 is 15 residues long. Germline CDR1 is MNHEY and CDR2 is SVGEGT. V shed 6 bases and J 4 bases; nucleotides not matched to a gene: 9.

This clonotype has ten or more counts. The rearrangement links TRBV5-1 to TRBJ2-3, with D maybe TRBD2 (6 bases). The V end lost 0 bases, the J end lost 2 bases, and 10 bases lay between the germline ends. This CDR3 contains 15 residues. Germline loops: CDR1 SGHRS, CDR2 YFSETQ. The CDR3 loop reads CASSLGGRSTDTQYF. DNA of the CDR3: TGCGCCAGCAGCTTGGGAGGGAGGTCCACAGATACGCAGTATTTT.

This clonotype was recorded many times. The rearrangement uses TRBV6-2 or TRBV6-3 and TRBJ2-5, with a weak D call TRBD1 (6 bases). The germline gives CDR1 MNHEY, CDR2 SVGEGT. V was pared by 4 bases and J by 3 bases, with 12 bases between. There are 14 residues in the CDR3. The CDR3 DNA is TGTGCCAGCAGTTTTCTAGGGACAAAAGAGACCCAGTACTTC. Its protein is CASSFLGTKETQYF.

This clonotype was seen repeatedly, ten times or more. The chain couples TRBV5-1 to TRBJ2-1; the D call may be TRBD1 or TRBD2 (5 bases each). Germline V gene data show CDR1 as SGHRS and CDR2 as YFSETQ. There are 16 residues in the CDR3. Trimming took off 3 bases at V and 5 bases at J, with 18 bases between the two ends. As DNA, the CDR3 is TGCGCCAGCAGCTCGATACGAGGGGTGGTCCACAATGAGCAGTTCTTC. Its translation: CASSSIRGVVHNEQFF.

This clonotype occurred many times. The chain uses TRBV4-2 and TRBJ1-2; D may be TRBD1 (5 bases). The germline CDR1 and CDR2 sequences are LGHNA and YNFKEQ. This CDR3 comprises 14 residues. Trimming stripped 2 bases from V and 3 bases from J, with 10 bases between. CDR3 sequence (DNA): TGTGCCAGCAGCCAATCACAGGAATACTATGGCTACACCTTC. It is translated as CASSQSQEYYGYTF.

This clonotype was observed many times. The V and J genes are TRBV6-1 and TRBJ1-4, with TRBD1 identical over 7 bases. The CDR3 extends over 15 amino acids. The germline V gene has CDR1 MNHNS and CDR2 SASEGT. The V gene end was trimmed by 3 bases and the J gene end by 6 bases; junction bases not matched to a gene: 7. The CDR3 bases are TGTGCCAGCAGTGACCGGACAGGCGATTATGAAAAACTGTTTTTT. It is translated as CASSDRTGDYEKLFF.

This clonotype was counted ten times or more. The chain recombines TRBV20-1 with TRBJ1-6; TRBD1 matches 7 bases. The CDR3 covers 16 residues. Looked up from germline, CDR1 is DFQATT and CDR2 is SNEGSKA (reference sequence). The V gene end was trimmed by 5 bases and the J gene end by 8 bases; junction bases not matched to a gene: 15. CDR3 amino acids: CSARTGGAILYSPLHF. The CDR3 nucleotides read TGCAGTGCTCGGACAGGTGGGGCGATTTTATATTCACCCCTCCACTTT.

There are many counts of this clonotype. The chain joins TRBV6-1 to TRBJ1-1, with D hard to call. Per the germline V gene, CDR1 is MNHNS and CDR2 is SASEGT. Trimming removed 7 bases at V and 4 bases at J, with 19 bases between. This CDR3 contains 15 residues. In nucleotides, the CDR3 is TGTGCCAGCATGTGGGCTGTTCAACTCCCCACTGAAGCTTTCTTT. Protein product: CASMWAVQLPTEAFF.

In its sample, this clonotype was seen many times. This rearrangement joins TRBV5-1 to TRBJ1-5; D is uncertain. CDR1 and CDR2 (germline): SGHRS, YFSETQ. The V gene lost 4 bases and the J gene lost 1 base, with 9 bases spanning the gap. This CDR3 has 14 amino acids. In nucleotides, the CDR3 is TGCGCCAGCAGCCCAGTTGGAAGCAATCAGCCCCAGCATTTT. This sequence encodes CASSPVGSNQPQHF.

This clonotype was seen ten or more times. The rearrangement links TRBV29-1 to TRBJ2-7; 13 nucleotides align to TRBD2. Trimming at V came to 5 bases and at J to 4 bases, leaving 2 bases not matched to a gene. This CDR3 is built from 13 residues. Germline V gene lookup returns CDR1 SQVTM and CDR2 ANQGSEA. CDR3 loop: CSVTTSGRYEQYF. The CDR3 DNA follows: TGCAGCGTTACGACTAGCGGGAGGTACGAGCAGTACTTC.

This clonotype was counted many times. The chain uses TRBV6-5 and TRBJ2-7, with TRBD2 matching over 11 bases. This CDR3 comprises 16 residues. The germline CDR1 and CDR2 sequences are MNHEY and SVGAGI. V was pared by 2 bases and J by 1 base, with 4 bases of the junction left unmatched. As DNA, the CDR3 is TGTGCCAGCAGTTACCCCCTAGCGGGGGGTTCCTACGAGCAGTACTTC. Translated, it gives CASSYPLAGGSYEQYF.

In its sample, this clonotype was seen many times. This chain joins TRBV12-3 or TRBV12-4 and TRBJ1-1; TRBD1 might be the D (5 bases). There are 14 residues in the CDR3. Between the trimmed V and J ends, which lost 4 bases and 1 base, there was a span of 10 bases. CDR3 in DNA: TGTGCCAGCAGTTCGGTGGGGGGGAACACTGAAGCTTTCTTT. It is translated as CASSSVGGNTEAFF.

There are a few counts of this clonotype. The V gene is TRBV7-9, the J gene TRBJ2-7, with a weak D call TRBD1 (6 bases). CDR1 is SEHNR, CDR2 FQNEAQ, per germline (reference sequence). The CDR3 contains 13 residues. Trimming pared 5 bases from V and 6 bases from J, leaving 14 bases between. The chain's CDR3 is CASSPGVVVEQYF. The DNA for the CDR3 is TGTGCCAGCAGCCCAGGGGTTGTGGTCGAGCAGTACTTC.

This clonotype was seen repeatedly, ten times or more. The chain recombines TRBV28 with TRBJ2-3, with a weak D call TRBD1 (6 bases). CDR3 length: 16 residues. Trimming shortened V by 7 bases and J by 4 bases, and 21 bases separated the two germline ends. Germline lookup yields CDR1 MDHEN and CDR2 SYDVKM. CDR3 protein: CASIKQGSLIPDTQYF. CDR3 nucleotides: TGTGCCAGCATCAAACAGGGTAGTCTGATACCAGATACGCAGTATTTT.

This clonotype was seen ten or more times. The chain recombines TRBV30 with TRBJ1-5; D remains ambiguous. CDR3 length: 13 residues. The ends were cut back, 1 base at V and 2 bases at J, with 6 bases in the middle. Germline CDR1 GTSNPN, CDR2 SVGIG (reference sequence). The CDR3 sequence is CAWSAQGNQPQHF. CDR3 in DNA: TGTGCCTGGAGTGCGCAGGGCAATCAGCCCCAGCATTTT.

This clonotype has at least ten counts. The rearrangement uses TRBV4-3 and TRBJ2-2, with D possibly being TRBD1 (6 bases). This CDR3 has 13 residues. Trimming took off 3 bases at V and 8 bases at J, with 10 bases between the two ends. CDR1 and CDR2 (germline): LGHNA, YSLEER. The CDR3 nucleotides read TGCGCCAGCAGCCAGAACAGGGCTGGGGAGCTGTTTTTT. The encoded protein is CASSQNRAGELFF.

At least ten counts were recorded for this clonotype. The chain couples TRBV7-2 to TRBJ2-1; D is unclear. This CDR3 has 14 residues. V dropped 1 base and J dropped 2 bases, with 6 bases sitting between them. Germline assignment: CDR1 SGHTA and CDR2 FQGNSA. CDR3 region: CASSLGFAYNEQFF. The DNA for the CDR3 is TGTGCCAGCAGCTTAGGCTTTGCCTACAATGAGCAGTTCTTC.

The sample holds many counts of this clonotype. This chain links TRBV7-6 with TRBJ2-7; D ambiguous. V shed 3 bases and J shed 7 bases, with 10 bases lying between them. This CDR3 is 12 amino acids long. The germline CDR1 and CDR2 sequences are SGHVS and FNYEAQ. The CDR3 nucleotides are TGTGCCAGCAGCTTTTCCAGGAGTGAGCAGTACTTC. This translates into CASSFSRSEQYF.